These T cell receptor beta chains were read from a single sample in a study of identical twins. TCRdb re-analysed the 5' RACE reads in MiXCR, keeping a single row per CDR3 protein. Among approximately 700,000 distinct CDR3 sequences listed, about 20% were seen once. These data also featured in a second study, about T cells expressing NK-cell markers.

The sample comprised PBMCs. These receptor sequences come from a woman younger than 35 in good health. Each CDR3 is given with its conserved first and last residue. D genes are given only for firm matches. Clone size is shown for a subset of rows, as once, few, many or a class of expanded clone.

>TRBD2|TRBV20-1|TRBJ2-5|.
CSARDGTSAVETQYF
TGCAGTGCTAGAGATGGGACTAGCGCCGTGGAGACCCAGTACTTC
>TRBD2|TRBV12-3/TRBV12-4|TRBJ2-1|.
CASSPGVAGGLSYNEQFF
TGTGCCAGCAGCCCAGGGGTAGCGGGGGGCCTTTCCTACAATGAGCAGTTCTTC
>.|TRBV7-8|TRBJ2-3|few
CASSSNRVGADTQYF
TGTGCCAGCAGCTCAAACAGGGTCGGCGCAGATACGCAGTATTTT
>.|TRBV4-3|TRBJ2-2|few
CASSQDRRQDTGELFF
TGCGCCAGCAGCCAAGATAGGAGACAGGACACCGGGGAGCTGTTTTTT
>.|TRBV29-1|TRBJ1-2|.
CSVEDRSRDGYTF
TGCAGCGTTGAAGATCGTAGCCGGGATGGCTACACCTTC
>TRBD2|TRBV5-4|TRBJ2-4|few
CASSLVFRTSGDLAKNIQYF
TGTGCCAGCAGCTTGGTTTTCCGGACTAGCGGGGATCTAGCCAAAAACATTCAGTACTTC
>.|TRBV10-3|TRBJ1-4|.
CAISKSQEPVREKLFF
TGTGCCATCAGCAAATCCCAGGAACCGGTTCGGGAAAAACTGTTTTTT
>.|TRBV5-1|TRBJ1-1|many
CASSPEEALNTEAFF
TGCGCCAGCAGCCCGGAGGAGGCACTGAACACTGAAGCTTTCTTT
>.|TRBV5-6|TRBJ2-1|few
CASSLPTASDTQFF
TGTGCCAGCAGCTTACCAACAGCCAGTGACACGCAGTTCTTC
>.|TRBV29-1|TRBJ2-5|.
CSVDPSAVQETQYF
TGCAGCGTTGACCCCTCAGCGGTGCAAGAGACCCAGTACTTC
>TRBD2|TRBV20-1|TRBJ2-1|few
CSARDSGGSDNEQFF
TGCAGTGCTAGAGATAGCGGGGGGTCGGACAATGAGCAGTTCTTC
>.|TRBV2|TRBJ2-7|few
CASSAGASQAYEQYF
TGTGCCAGCAGTGCCGGGGCAAGTCAGGCCTACGAGCAGTACTTC
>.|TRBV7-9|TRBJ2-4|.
CASSFQGRDIQYF
TGTGCCAGCAGCTTTCAGGGGCGAGACATTCAGTACTTC
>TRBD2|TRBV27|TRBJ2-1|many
CASSSWSGGDNEQFF
TGTGCCAGCAGTTCCTGGAGCGGGGGGGACAATGAGCAGTTCTTC
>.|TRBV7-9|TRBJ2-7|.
CASSLANGAYEQYF
TGTGCCAGCAGCTTAGCGAACGGGGCCTACGAGCAGTACTTC
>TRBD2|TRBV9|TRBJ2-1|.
CASSVESGLAGGEQFF
TGTGCCAGCAGCGTAGAATCGGGACTAGCGGGAGGTGAGCAGTTCTTC
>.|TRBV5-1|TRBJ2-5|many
CASSLGGEETQYF
TGCGCCAGCAGCTTGGGAGGGGAAGAGACCCAGTACTTC
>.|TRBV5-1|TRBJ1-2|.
CASSLAPQGIGYTF
TGCGCCAGCAGCTTGGCCCCTCAAGGGATTGGCTACACCTTC
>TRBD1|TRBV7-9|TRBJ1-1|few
CASSIDRGRDTEAFF
TGTGCCAGCAGCATAGACAGGGGGAGGGACACTGAAGCTTTCTTT
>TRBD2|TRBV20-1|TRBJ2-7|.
CSARVSGSSYEQYF
TGCAGTGCTAGAGTTAGCGGGAGCTCCTACGAGCAGTACTTC
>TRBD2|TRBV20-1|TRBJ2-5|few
CSAPGLAEETQYF
TGCAGTGCCCCGGGACTAGCGGAAGAGACCCAGTACTTC
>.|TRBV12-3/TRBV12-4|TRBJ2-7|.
CASSLAGSAGEQYF
TGTGCCAGCAGTTTGGCAGGGTCCGCTGGCGAGCAGTACTTC
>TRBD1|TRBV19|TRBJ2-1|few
CASSRGQINEQFF
TGTGCCAGTAGTAGGGGACAGATCAATGAGCAGTTCTTC
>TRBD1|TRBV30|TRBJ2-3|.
CAWDSGTGLLGQYF
TGTGCCTGGGATTCCGGGACAGGTCTTTTGGGGCAGTATTTT
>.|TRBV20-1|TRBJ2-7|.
CSARRDRGYEQYF
TGCAGTGCTAGGAGGGACCGGGGCTACGAGCAGTACTTC
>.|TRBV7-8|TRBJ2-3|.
CASSSKRLERSTDTQYF
TGTGCCAGCAGCTCAAAACGCTTGGAGCGGAGCACAGATACGCAGTATTTT
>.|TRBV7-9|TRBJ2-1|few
CASSPEGSGFSEQFF
TGTGCCAGCAGCCCAGAAGGTTCGGGGTTTAGTGAGCAGTTCTTC
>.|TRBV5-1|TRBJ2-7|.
CASSLRQLSYEQYF
TGCGCCAGCAGCTTGAGACAGCTCTCCTACGAGCAGTACTTC
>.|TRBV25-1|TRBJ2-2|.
CASSGGTDTGELFF
TGTGCCAGCAGTGGCGGGACAGACACCGGGGAGCTGTTTTTT
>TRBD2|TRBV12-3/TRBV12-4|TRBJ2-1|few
CASSFGSGASEEQFF
TGTGCCAGCAGTTTTGGGAGCGGGGCGTCTGAGGAGCAGTTCTTC
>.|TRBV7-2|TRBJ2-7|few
CASSEPGRLKEQYF
TGTGCCAGCAGCGAGCCGGGACGGCTTAAGGAGCAGTACTTC
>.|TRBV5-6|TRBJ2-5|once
CASSFSPTMQETQYF
TGTGCCAGCAGCTTTTCGCCGACAATGCAAGAGACCCAGTACTTC
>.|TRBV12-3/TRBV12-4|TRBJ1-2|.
CASSLWGFGYTF
TGTGCCAGCAGTTTGTGGGGTTTTGGCTACACCTTC
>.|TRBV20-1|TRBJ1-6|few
CSADSRNSPLHF
TGCAGTGCTGACAGCCGAAATTCACCCCTCCACTTT
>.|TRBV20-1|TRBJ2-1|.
CSARGISYNEQFF
TGCAGTGCTCGTGGAATCTCCTACAATGAGCAGTTCTTC
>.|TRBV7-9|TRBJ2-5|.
CASRSTGQETQYF
TGTGCCAGCAGGTCTACAGGGCAAGAGACCCAGTACTTC
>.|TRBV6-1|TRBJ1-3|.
CASSPPTGGSGNTIYF
TGTGCCAGCAGTCCTCCCACTGGGGGCTCTGGAAACACCATATATTTT
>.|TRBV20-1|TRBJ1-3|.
CSARGYLPGNTIYF
TGCAGTGCTAGGGGGTACCTTCCTGGAAACACCATATATTTT
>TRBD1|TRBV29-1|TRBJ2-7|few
CSVSGTGVWEQYF
TGCAGCGTTTCCGGGACAGGGGTTTGGGAGCAGTACTTC
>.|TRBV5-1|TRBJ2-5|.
CASRTDVETQYF
TGCGCCAGCAGGACGGATGTAGAGACCCAGTACTTC
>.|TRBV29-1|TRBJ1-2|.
CSVEVGRASGYTF
TGCAGCGTTGAAGTAGGCAGGGCGAGTGGCTACACCTTC
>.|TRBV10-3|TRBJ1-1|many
CAIREQGHGGTEAFF
TGTGCCATCAGAGAACAGGGCCACGGTGGCACTGAAGCTTTCTTT
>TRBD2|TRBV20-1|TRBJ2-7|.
CSARDPRLAGHYEQYF
TGCAGTGCTAGAGATCCCCGACTAGCGGGGCACTACGAGCAGTACTTC
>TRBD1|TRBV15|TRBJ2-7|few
CATSTPVRTGSYEQYF
TGTGCCACCAGCACCCCGGTGAGGACAGGGTCGTACGAGCAGTACTTC
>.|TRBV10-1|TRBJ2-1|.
CASGGLLSNEQFF
TGCGCCAGCGGGGGATTACTTAGCAATGAGCAGTTCTTC
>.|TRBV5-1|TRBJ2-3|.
CASSLDLPDTQYF
TGCGCCAGCAGCTTGGATCTCCCAGATACGCAGTATTTT
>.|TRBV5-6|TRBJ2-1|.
CASSEPIWDLEANNEQFF
TGTGCCAGCAGCGAGCCGATATGGGACTTGGAAGCGAACAATGAGCAGTTCTTC
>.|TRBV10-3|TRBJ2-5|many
CAISGSGEETQYF
TGTGCCATCAGTGGGTCAGGGGAGGAGACCCAGTACTTC
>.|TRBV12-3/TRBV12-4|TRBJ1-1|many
CASRDGSMNTEAFF
TGTGCCAGCAGGGACGGATCCATGAACACTGAAGCTTTCTTT
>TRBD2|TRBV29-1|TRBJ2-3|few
CSAAPDRSSGRTDTQYF
TGCAGCGCCGCCCCAGATAGGTCTAGCGGACGCACAGATACGCAGTATTTT
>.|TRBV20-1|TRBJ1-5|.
CSARFQGHSNQPQHF
TGCAGTGCTCGTTTTCAGGGACATAGCAATCAGCCCCAGCATTTT
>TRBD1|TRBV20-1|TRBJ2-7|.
CSASVSGGAHYKTYEQYF
TGCAGTGCTAGTGTTTCAGGGGGCGCTCACTACAAAACCTACGAGCAGTACTTC
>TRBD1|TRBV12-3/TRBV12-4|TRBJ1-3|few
CASSLDRAGNTIYF
TGTGCCAGCAGTTTGGACAGGGCGGGAAACACCATATATTTT
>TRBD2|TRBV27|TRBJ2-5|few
CASSAGRAWETQYF
TGTGCCAGCAGTGCGGGGAGGGCCTGGGAGACCCAGTACTTC
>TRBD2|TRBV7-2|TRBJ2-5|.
CASSLGPSGRKETQYF
TGTGCCAGCAGCCTAGGGCCTAGCGGGAGGAAGGAGACCCAGTACTTC